This T cell receptor (beta chain) was sequenced for a study of neoadjuvant anti-PD-1 for oral cavity cancer. Noted time point: after neoadjuvant nivolumab, at surgical resection. Patients had newly diagnosed, untreated stage II-IVA oral cavity squamous cell carcinoma. The patients had HPV-negative, locally advanced oral cavity squamous cell carcinoma. No culture or expansion preceded analysis of these blood cells. This CDR3 comprises 14 residues. V was clipped by 4 bases and J by 9 bases, with 19 bases between them. CDR1 is SEHNR and CDR2 is FQNEAQ in the germline V gene (reference sequence). Six replicates per PBMC sample, mostly from roughly 470 ng of genomic DNA. Sequencing used immunoSEQ multiplex PCR; TCRdb keeps in-frame clones, though not all of them. The data contain more than 6,500 clones, 70% of them seen just once; the ten biggest clones take up roughly 2.9%.

Specimen: PBMCs, collected after nivolumab (anti-PD-1) treatment. This chain connects TRBV7-9 to TRBJ2-7; a weak D match, TRBD1 (6 bases). The clonotype was recovered from a person between 35 and 79 years old with oral cavity squamous cell carcinoma. CDR3 bases: TGTGCCAGCAGCTCAGAACCAGACAGGTTCGGGCAGTACTTC. Protein product: CASSSEPDRFGQYF.